This T cell receptor beta chain was retrieved from a study of shared clonotypes between healthy human individuals. Study-wide findings and caveats: A handful of donors shared roughly 5% of their naive CD4 clonotypes. Among non-shared clonotypes, generation probabilities were lower than among those shared by all four donors. Naive subsets typically showed greater estimated richness than memory subsets.

In the case of this clone: Its antigen is not known.

Clones were read by immunoSEQ multiplex PCR, and TCRdb kept only the in-frame ones, dropping some. Of about 980,000 clones in the sample, more than 75% were seen once. Germline lookup yields CDR1 SGHRS and CDR2 YFSETQ. The trim removed 0 bases at V and 7 bases at J, leaving 3 bases unmatched. The CDR3 extends over 14 amino acids. The sample taken for sequencing was memory CD4+ T cells sorted from blood. Subset noted: CD45RA-negative fraction. This receptor was obtained from a man younger than 30 in good health. This sequence joins TRBV5-1 and TRBJ2-1, with TRBD2 matching over 8 bases. The CDR3 DNA is TGCGCCAGCAGCTTGGAAGGCGGGAGGAATGAGCAGTTCTTC. It yields the protein CASSLEGGRNEQFF.